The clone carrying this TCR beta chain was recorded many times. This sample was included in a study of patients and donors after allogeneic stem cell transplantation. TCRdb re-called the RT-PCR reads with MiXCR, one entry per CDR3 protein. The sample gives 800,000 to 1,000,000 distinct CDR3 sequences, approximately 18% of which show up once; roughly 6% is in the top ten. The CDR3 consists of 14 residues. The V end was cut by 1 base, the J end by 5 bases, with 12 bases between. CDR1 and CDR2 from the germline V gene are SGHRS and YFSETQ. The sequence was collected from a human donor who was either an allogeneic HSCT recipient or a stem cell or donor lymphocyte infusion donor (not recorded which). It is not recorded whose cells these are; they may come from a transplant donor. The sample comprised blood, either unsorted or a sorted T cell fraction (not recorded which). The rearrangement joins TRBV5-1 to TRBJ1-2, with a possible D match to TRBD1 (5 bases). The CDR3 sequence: CASSLWGREYGYTF. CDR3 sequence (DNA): TGCGCCAGCAGCTTGTGGGGACGAGAATATGGCTACACCTTC.